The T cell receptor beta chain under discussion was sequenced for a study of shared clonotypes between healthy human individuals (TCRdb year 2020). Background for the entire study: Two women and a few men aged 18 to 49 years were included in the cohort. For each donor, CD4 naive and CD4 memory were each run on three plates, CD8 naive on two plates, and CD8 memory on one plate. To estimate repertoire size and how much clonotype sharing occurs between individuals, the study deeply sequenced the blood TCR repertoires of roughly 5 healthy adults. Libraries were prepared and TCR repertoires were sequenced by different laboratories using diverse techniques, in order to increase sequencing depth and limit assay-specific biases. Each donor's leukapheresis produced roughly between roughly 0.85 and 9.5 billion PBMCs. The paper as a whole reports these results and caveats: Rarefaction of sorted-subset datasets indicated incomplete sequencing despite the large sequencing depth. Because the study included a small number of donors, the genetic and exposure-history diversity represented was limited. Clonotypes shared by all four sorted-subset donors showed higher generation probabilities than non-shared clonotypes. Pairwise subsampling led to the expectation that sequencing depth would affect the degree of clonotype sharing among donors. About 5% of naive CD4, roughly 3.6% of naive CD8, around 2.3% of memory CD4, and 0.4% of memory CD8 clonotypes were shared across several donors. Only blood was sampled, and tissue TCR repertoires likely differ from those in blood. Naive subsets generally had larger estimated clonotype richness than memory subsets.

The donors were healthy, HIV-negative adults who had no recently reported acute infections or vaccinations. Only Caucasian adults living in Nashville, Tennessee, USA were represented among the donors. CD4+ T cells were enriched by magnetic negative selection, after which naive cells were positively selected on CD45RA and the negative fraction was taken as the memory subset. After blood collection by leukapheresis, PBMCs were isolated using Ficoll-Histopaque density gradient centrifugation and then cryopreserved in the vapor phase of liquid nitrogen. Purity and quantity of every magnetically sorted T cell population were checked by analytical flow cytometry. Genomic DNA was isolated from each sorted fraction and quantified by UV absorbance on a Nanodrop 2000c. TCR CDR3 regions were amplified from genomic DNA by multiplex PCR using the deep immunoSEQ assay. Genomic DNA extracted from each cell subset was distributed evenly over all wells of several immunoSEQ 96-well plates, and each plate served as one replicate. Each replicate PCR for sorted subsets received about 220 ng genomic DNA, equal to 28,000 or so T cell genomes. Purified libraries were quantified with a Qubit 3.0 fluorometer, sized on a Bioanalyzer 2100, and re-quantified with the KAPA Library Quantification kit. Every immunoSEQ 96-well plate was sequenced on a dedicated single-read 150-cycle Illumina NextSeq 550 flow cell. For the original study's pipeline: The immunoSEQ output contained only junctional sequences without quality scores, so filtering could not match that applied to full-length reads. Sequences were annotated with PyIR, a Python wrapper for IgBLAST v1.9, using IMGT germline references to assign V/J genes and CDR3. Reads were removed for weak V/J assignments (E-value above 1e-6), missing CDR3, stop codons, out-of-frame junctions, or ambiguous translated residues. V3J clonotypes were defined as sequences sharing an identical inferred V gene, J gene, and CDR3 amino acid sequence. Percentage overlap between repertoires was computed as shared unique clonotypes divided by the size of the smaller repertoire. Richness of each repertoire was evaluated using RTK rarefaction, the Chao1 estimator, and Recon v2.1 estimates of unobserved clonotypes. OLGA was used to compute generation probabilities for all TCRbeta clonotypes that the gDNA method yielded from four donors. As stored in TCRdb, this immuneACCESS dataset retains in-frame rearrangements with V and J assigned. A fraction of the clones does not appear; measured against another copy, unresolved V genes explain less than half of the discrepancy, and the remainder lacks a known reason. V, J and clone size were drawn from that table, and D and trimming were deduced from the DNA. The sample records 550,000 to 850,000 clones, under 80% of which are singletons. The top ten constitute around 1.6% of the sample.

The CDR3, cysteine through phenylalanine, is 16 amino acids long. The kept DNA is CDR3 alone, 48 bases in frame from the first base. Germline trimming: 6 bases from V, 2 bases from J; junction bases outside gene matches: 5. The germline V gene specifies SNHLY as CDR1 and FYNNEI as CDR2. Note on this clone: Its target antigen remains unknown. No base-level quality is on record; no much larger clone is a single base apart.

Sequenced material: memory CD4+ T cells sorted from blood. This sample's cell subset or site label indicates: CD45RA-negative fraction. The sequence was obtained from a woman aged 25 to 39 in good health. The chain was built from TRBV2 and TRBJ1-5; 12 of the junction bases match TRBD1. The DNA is TGTGCCAGCAGCCGGGACAGGGGGCATGGCAATCAGCCCCAGCATTTT. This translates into CASSRDRGHGNQPQHF.